These 17 T cell receptor beta chains were all obtained from the same sample, sequenced in a study of shared clonotypes between healthy human individuals. Here immunoSEQ multiplex PCR was the method, and the copy in TCRdb shows in-frame clones only, minus some. This table has 2 million to 3 million clones, 90% to 95% appearing once. Sequencing input: naive CD4+ T cells from PBMCs. Subset denoted: CD45RA+ positively selected. The receptors shown here come from a young man in good health. Some clones in this sample may be carry-over from other donors' samples.

The rearrangement uses TRBV28 and TRBJ2-1; TRBD2 agrees at 7 bases. The V segment lost 6 bases and the J segment 5 bases; nucleotides outside the gene matches: 13. Germline CDR1 and CDR2: MDHEN and SYDVKM. The CDR3 spans 16 residues. In DNA form, the CDR3 reads TGTGCCAGCAGCCCAAGCTCTGGGAGGGCCCACAATGAGCAGTTCTTC. Residues: CASSPSSGRAHNEQFF.

The CDR3 sequence: CASSLGLGRSGKTDEQYF. In DNA form, the CDR3 reads TGTGCCAGCAGCTTAGGATTGGGGCGTAGCGGGAAAACGGACGAGCAGTACTTC. V and J are TRBV7-9 and TRBJ2-5; TRBD2 agrees at 8 bases. The J call may be incorrect, as the DNA end agrees better with TRBJ2-7. The CDR3 runs 18 residues. Germline CDR1 SEHNR, CDR2 FQNEAQ (reference sequence).

J is TRBJ2-3 and V is TRBV10-1; D gene ambiguous. This CDR3 contains 14 residues. V dropped 3 bases and J dropped 0 bases, with 7 bases sitting between them. The V gene's germline CDR1 is WNHNN and CDR2 SYGVQD (reference sequence). The CDR3, as DNA: TGCGCCAGCAGTGATCAATCGAGCACAGATACGCAGTATTTT. Protein sequence: CASSDQSSTDTQYF.

The genes are TRBV19 and TRBJ2-3; 9 positions match TRBD2. The CDR3 totals 15 residues. With 7 bases clipped from V and 4 bases from J, the junction kept 9 bases outside the gene matches. Germline CDR1 reads LNHDA; CDR2 reads SQIVND (reference sequence). CDR3 region: CASTPGGRGADTQYF. The CDR3 nucleotides are TGTGCCAGTACGCCTGGCGGGAGGGGAGCAGATACGCAGTATTTT. The whole variable domain, remainder taken from reference TRBV19 and TRBJ2-3, is DGGITQSPKYLFRKEGQNVTLSCEQNLNHDAMYWYRQDPGQGLRLIYYSQIVNDFQKGDIAEGYSVSREKKESFPLTVTSAQKNPTAFYLCASTPGGRGADTQYFGPGTRLTVL.

V and J are TRBV7-3 and TRBJ1-5; D is possibly TRBD1 (5 bases). Germline CDR1 SGHTA, CDR2 FQGTGA. The CDR3 sequence is 16 residues long. V lost 3 bases and J 5 bases, leaving 17 bases between the germline ends. In DNA, the CDR3 is TGTGCCAGCAGCTTTGGAGTGCCAGGGTGTGATCAGCCCCAGCATTTT. Translated: CASSFGVPGCDQPQHF. The variable domain in full, completed from reference TRBV7-3 and TRBJ1-5, reads GAGVSQTPSNKVTEKGKYVELRCDPISGHTALYWYRQSLGQGPEFLIYFQGTGAADDSGLPNDRFFAVRPEGSVSTLKIQRTERGDSAVYLCASSFGVPGCDQPQHFGDGTRLSIL.

This sequence joins TRBV15 and TRBJ2-7; D is possibly TRBD1 (5 bases). The CDR3 is 14 residues long. Germline CDR1 and CDR2: LNHNV and YYDKDF (reference sequence). The ends were cut back, 5 bases at V and 1 base at J, with 12 bases in the middle. CDR3 sequence reads: CATSPRRGSYEQYF. The CDR3, as DNA: TGTGCCACCAGCCCCCGTAGGGGTTCCTACGAGCAGTACTTC.

Concerning this clone: Other nucleotide sequences from this sample produce the same CDR3. CDR3 bases: TGTGCCAGCTCACCGGCCGGGACAGGGGGCAATCAGCCCCAGCATTTT. Its translation is CASSPAGTGGNQPQHF. V and J are TRBV18 and TRBJ1-5; 10 bases agree with TRBD1. The V gene's germline CDR1 is KGHSH and CDR2 LQKENI. The CDR3 has 16 amino acids. V gave up 3 bases and J gave up 2 bases; unmatched junction bases: 4.

The V and J genes are TRBV6-1 and TRBJ1-5; 7 nucleotides agree with TRBD1. Germline CDR1 MNHNS, CDR2 SASEGT. The CDR3 is 16 amino acids. V shed 3 bases and J 5 bases; nucleotides not matched to a gene: 10. The CDR3 region is CASSDGRQGLDQPQHF. The CDR3 bases are TGTGCCAGCAGTGATGGAAGACAGGGTCTCGATCAGCCCCAGCATTTT.

This clone was seen once. This specimen includes other DNA sequences encoding the same CDR3. The chain is built from TRBV5-1 and TRBJ2-7; perhaps TRBD1 as D (5 bases). This CDR3 is 14 amino acids long. Trimming took off 4 bases at V and 1 base at J, with 12 bases between the two ends. Per germline, CDR1 SGHRS and CDR2 YFSETQ. This chain's CDR3 is CASSLVPGSYEQYF. In nucleotides, the CDR3 is TGCGCCAGCAGCCTTGTACCAGGGTCCTACGAGCAGTACTTC.

J is TRBJ2-5 and V is TRBV14; D is tentatively TRBD1 or TRBD2 (5 bases each). In germline, CDR1 is SGHDN, CDR2 FVKESK. The V gene lost 3 bases and the J gene lost 7 bases, with 18 bases spanning the gap. The CDR3 is 15 amino acids. The CDR3 region is CASSQVGPLRVTQYF. CDR3 nucleotide sequence: TGTGCCAGCAGCCAGGTGGGACCCCTTCGGGTGACCCAGTACTTC.

In the case of this clone: The sample carries other DNA sequences with the same CDR3. The CDR3 here is CASSPRGYEQYF. CDR3 bases: TGTGCCAGCAGTCCGAGGGGATACGAGCAGTACTTC. This chain connects TRBV28 to TRBJ2-7; perhaps D is TRBD1 or TRBD2 (5 bases each). Germline loops: CDR1 MDHEN, CDR2 SYDVKM. Trimming pared 5 bases from V and 4 bases from J, leaving 9 bases between. The CDR3 is made up of 12 amino acids.

This rearrangement joins TRBV21-1 to TRBJ2-7; TRBD2 was called by the table and not checked on the DNA. TRBV21-1 is designated a pseudogene. The CDR3 sequence is 16 residues long. CDR3: CASSVRTSGNSYEQYF. As DNA, the CDR3 is TGTGCCAGCAGCGTCCGGACTAGCGGGAACTCCTACGAGCAGTACTTC.

This clone has more than one count but fewer than ten. The same CDR3 can be traced to other DNA sequences in this sample. The chain is built from TRBV7-2 and TRBJ1-1; TRBD1 is a possible D gene (6 bases). V lost 2 bases to trimming and J lost 1 base, with 8 bases between them. Germline V lookup: CDR1 SGHTA, CDR2 FQGNSA. The CDR3 has 14 amino acids. The CDR3 bases are TGTGCCAGCAGCTTATTAGGGGGGAACACTGAAGCTTTCTTT. This translates into CASSLLGGNTEAFF.

The J gene is TRBJ2-5, the V gene TRBV7-2; TRBD2 might be the D (6 bases). The length of the CDR3 is 14 residues. The V end was cut by 5 bases, the J end by 5 bases, with 15 bases between. The germline V gene has CDR1 SGHTA and CDR2 FQGNSA. CDR3 residues: CASSLGTLRETQYF. DNA of the CDR3: TGTGCCAGCAGCCTCGGGACTCTACGGGAGACCCAGTACTTC.

The chain carries TRBV27 and TRBJ1-2, with 8 bases identical to TRBD1. The length of the CDR3 is 17 residues. From germline, CDR1 is MNHEY and CDR2 SMNVEV (reference sequence). The junction had 17 bases not matched to a gene; V was cut back by 6 bases and J by 5 bases. The CDR3 DNA is TGTGCCAGCAGCCCATCCCCAGGACAGGGTTTAGGTTATGGCTACACCTTC. This codes for CASSPSPGQGLGYGYTF.

The rearrangement uses TRBV10-3 and TRBJ2-3, with 10 bases that match TRBD1. The V gene end was trimmed by 0 bases and the J gene end by 2 bases; junction bases not matched to a gene: 8. Per the germline V gene, CDR1 is ENHRY and CDR2 is SYGVKD. CDR3 length equals 18 residues. The CDR3 reads CAISESQRQGAHTDTQYF. CDR3 coding DNA: TGTGCCATCAGTGAGTCCCAACGACAGGGGGCCCACACAGATACGCAGTATTTT.

This chain links TRBV10-3 with TRBJ2-5; 7 bases are a match to TRBD1. Germline CDR1 and CDR2: ENHRY and SYGVKD. J was trimmed by 1 base and V by 10 bases; bases with no gene match: 6. The length of the CDR3 is 13 residues. The DNA of the CDR3 is TGTGCCACCGCGGACAGGCCCCAAGAGACCCAGTACTTC. This gives the protein CATADRPQETQYF.